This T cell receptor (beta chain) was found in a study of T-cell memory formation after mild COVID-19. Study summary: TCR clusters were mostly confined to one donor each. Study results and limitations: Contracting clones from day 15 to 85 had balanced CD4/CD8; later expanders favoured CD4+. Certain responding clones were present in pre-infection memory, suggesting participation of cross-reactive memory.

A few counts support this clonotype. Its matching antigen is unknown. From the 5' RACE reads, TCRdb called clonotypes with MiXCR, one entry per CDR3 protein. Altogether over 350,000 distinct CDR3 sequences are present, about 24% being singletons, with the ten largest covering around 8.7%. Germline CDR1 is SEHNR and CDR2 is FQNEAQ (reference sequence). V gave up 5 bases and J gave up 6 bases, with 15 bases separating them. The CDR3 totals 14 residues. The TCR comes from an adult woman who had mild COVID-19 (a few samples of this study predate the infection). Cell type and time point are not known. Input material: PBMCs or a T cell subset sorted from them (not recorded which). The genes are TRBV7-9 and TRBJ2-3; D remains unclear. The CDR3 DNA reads TGTGCCAGCAGCCCGCACCACTTGACGGATACGCAGTATTTT. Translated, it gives CASSPHHLTDTQYF.